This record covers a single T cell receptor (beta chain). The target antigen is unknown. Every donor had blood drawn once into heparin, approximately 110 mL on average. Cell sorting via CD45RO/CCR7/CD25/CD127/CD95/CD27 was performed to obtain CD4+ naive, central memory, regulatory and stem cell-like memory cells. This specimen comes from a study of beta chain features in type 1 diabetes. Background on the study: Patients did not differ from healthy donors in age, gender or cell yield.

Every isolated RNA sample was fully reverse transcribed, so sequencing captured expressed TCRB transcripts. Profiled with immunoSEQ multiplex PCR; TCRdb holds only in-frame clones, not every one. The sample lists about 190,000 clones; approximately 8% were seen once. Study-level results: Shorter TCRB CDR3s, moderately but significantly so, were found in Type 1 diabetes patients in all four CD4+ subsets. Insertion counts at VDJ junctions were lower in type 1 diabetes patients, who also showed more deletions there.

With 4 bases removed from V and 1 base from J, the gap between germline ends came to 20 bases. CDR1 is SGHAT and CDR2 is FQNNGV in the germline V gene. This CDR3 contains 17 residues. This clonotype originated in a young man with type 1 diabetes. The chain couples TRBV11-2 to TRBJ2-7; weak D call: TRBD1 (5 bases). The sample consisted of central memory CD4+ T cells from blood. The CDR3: CASSSTSYGHPSYEQYF. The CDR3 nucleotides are TGTGCCAGCAGCTCAACATCCTACGGACACCCATCCTACGAGCAGTACTTC.